A selection of T cell receptor beta chains follows, all from one sample in a study of shared clonotypes between healthy human individuals. This table comes from immunoSEQ multiplex PCR, and its TCRdb copy is limited to in-frame clones, with some not included. Of roughly 2 million clones detected, over 85% appear once; the ten largest clones hold about 1.1%. The sample was naive CD8+ T cells sorted from blood. These TCRs come from a man aged 18 to 30 in good health. Each CDR3 is given with its conserved first and last residue. A D gene is named only where the DNA matches it firmly. Expanded clones get a size class; other rows say once, few or many, or leave the size out.

j_call clone_size cdr3_length d_call v_call cdr3_aa cdr3_nt
TRBJ2-7 NA 15 NA TRBV27 CASSSSPYPSYEQYF TGTGCCAGCAGTTCCTCCCCGTACCCCTCCTACGAGCAGTACTTC
TRBJ1-6 NA 15 TRBD1 TRBV7-2 CASSFTTGDNSPLHF TGTGCCAGCAGCTTTACCACAGGGGATAATTCACCCCTCCACTTT
TRBJ1-6 few 12 NA TRBV30 CAWSVLGSPLHF TGTGCCTGGAGTGTACTTGGCTCCCCCCTCCACTTT
TRBJ1-1 NA 13 NA TRBV9 CASSVGITGEAFF TGTGCCAGCAGCGTAGGGATCACAGGGGAAGCTTTCTTT
TRBJ2-7 NA 14 NA TRBV5-6 CASSLVGSTYEQYF TGTGCCAGCAGCTTGGTCGGCAGTACCTACGAGCAGTACTTC
TRBJ1-1 NA 14 NA TRBV5-8 CASSLTGRGTEAFF TGTGCCAGCAGCCTAACAGGGCGGGGGACTGAAGCTTTCTTT
TRBJ2-7 NA 14 TRBD1 TRBV7-9 CASSFGTEIYEQYF TGTGCCAGCAGCTTTGGGACAGAGATCTACGAGCAGTACTTC
TRBJ2-7 NA 13 TRBD1 TRBV10-1 CASSGTANYEQYF TGCGCCAGCTCCGGGACAGCCAACTACGAGCAGTACTTC
TRBJ2-2 NA 14 NA TRBV5-1 CASSFNSNTGELFF TGCGCCAGCAGCTTCAACTCGAACACCGGGGAGCTGTTTTTT
TRBJ2-1 NA 14 TRBD1 TRBV5-4 CASSPTDRVYEQFF TGTGCCAGCAGCCCAACGGACAGGGTATATGAGCAGTTCTTC
TRBJ2-7 NA 13 NA TRBV7-2 CASSPTNTYEQYF TGTGCCAGCAGCCCGACAAATACCTACGAGCAGTACTTC
TRBJ1-6 NA 17 NA TRBV11-2 CASSLDRWAEGDSPLHF TGTGCCAGCAGCTTAGATCGTTGGGCGGAGGGAGATTCACCCCTCCACTTT
TRBJ2-5 NA 14 NA TRBV9 CASSVGGIQETQYF TGTGCCAGCAGCGTAGGTGGCATCCAAGAGACCCAGTACTTC
TRBJ2-3 NA 18 NA TRBV15 CATSRDGPWTEIADTQYF TGTGCCACCAGCAGAGATGGTCCTTGGACAGAGATCGCAGATACGCAGTATTTT
TRBJ1-2 NA 17 NA TRBV5-1 CASSLGYGQTVTYGYTF TGCGCCAGCAGCTTGGGGTACGGACAGACCGTGACCTATGGCTACACCTTC
TRBJ2-7 NA 16 NA TRBV9 CASSVEEGSGSYEQYF TGTGCCAGCAGCGTAGAGGAGGGGTCGGGCTCCTACGAGCAGTACTTC
TRBJ1-6 NA 17 NA TRBV7-8 CASSLEVGWGYNSPLHF TGTGCCAGCAGCTTAGAAGTAGGGTGGGGGTACAATTCACCCCTCCACTTT
TRBJ2-1 once 14 NA TRBV13 CASSLEPGDNEQFF TGTGCCAGCAGCTTAGAACCTGGTGACAATGAGCAGTTCTTC
TRBJ2-3 NA 19 TRBD2 TRBV10-3 CAISESNLFLAGVTDTQYF TGTGCCATCAGTGAGTCGAATCTATTCCTAGCGGGGGTCACAGATACGCAGTATTTT
TRBJ2-2 once 17 NA TRBV13 CASSLGGTRWGTGELFF TGTGCCAGCAGCTTAGGCGGGACACGGTGGGGCACCGGGGAGCTGTTTTTT
TRBJ2-3 NA 16 TRBD2 TRBV4-1 CASSQVAGGSGDTQYF TGCGCCAGCAGCCAAGTCGCGGGGGGGTCGGGAGATACGCAGTATTTT
TRBJ1-6 NA 16 NA TRBV6-1 CASSEVTNFSYSPLHF TGTGCCAGCAGTGAAGTAACCAACTTCAGCTATTCACCCCTCCACTTT
TRBJ2-7 NA 13 NA TRBV6-6 CASSPGRDYEQYF TGTGCCAGCAGCCCGGGCAGGGATTACGAGCAGTACTTC
TRBJ1-1 NA 14 NA TRBV27 CASSLSLGNTEAFF TGTGCCAGCAGTTTATCGTTAGGAAACACTGAAGCTTTCTTT
TRBJ1-5 NA 14 NA TRBV19 CATGRRTVNQPQHF TGTGCCACAGGGCGTCGGACAGTTAATCAGCCCCAGCATTTT
TRBJ2-1 NA 16 TRBD2 TRBV10-2 CASRGLAGGPYNEQFF TGCGCCAGCAGGGGACTAGCGGGAGGACCCTACAATGAGCAGTTCTTC
TRBJ1-6 NA 16 NA TRBV4-1 CASSQVGRRVNSPLHF TGCGCCAGCAGCCAAGTGGGAAGGAGGGTAAATTCACCCCTCCACTTT
TRBJ2-7 once 15 NA TRBV6-1 CASSELDFGSYEQYF TGTGCCAGCAGTGAACTAGATTTCGGGAGCTATGAGCAGTACTTC
TRBJ2-7 NA 13 TRBD2 TRBV27 CASSLASGYEQYF TGTGCCAGCAGTTTGGCTAGCGGCTACGAGCAGTACTTC
TRBJ2-5 NA 16 NA TRBV6-5 CASSYFDIGGKETQYF TGTGCCAGCAGTTACTTCGATATAGGGGGAAAAGAGACCCAGTACTTC
TRBJ2-7 NA 12 TRBD2 TRBV2 CASSLSGSEQYF TGTGCCAGCAGTTTAAGCGGGAGCGAGCAGTACTTC